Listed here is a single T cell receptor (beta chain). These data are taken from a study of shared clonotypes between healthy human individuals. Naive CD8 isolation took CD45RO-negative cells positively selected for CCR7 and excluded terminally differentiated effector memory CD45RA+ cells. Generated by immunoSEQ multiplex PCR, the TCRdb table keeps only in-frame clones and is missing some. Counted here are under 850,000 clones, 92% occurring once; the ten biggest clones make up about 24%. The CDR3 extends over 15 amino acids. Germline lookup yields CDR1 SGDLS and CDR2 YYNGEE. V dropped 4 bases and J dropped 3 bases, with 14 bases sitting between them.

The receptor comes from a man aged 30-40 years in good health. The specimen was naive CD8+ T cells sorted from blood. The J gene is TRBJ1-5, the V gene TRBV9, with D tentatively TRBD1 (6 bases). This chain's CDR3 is CASSPSGGSNQPQHF. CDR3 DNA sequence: TGTGCCAGCAGCCCCTCCGGGGGCTCCAATCAGCCCCAGCATTTT.